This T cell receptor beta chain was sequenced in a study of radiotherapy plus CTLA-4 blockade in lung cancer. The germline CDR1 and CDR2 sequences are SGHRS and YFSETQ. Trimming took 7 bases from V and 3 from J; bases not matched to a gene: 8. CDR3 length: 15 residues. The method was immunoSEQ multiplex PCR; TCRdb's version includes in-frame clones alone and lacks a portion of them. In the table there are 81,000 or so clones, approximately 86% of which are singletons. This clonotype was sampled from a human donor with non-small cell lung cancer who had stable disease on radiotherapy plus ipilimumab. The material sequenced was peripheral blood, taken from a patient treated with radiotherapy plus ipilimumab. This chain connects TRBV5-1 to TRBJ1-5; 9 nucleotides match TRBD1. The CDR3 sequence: CASAPGQGNNQPQHF. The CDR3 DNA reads TGCGCCAGCGCACCGGGACAGGGAAACAATCAGCCCCAGCATTTT.